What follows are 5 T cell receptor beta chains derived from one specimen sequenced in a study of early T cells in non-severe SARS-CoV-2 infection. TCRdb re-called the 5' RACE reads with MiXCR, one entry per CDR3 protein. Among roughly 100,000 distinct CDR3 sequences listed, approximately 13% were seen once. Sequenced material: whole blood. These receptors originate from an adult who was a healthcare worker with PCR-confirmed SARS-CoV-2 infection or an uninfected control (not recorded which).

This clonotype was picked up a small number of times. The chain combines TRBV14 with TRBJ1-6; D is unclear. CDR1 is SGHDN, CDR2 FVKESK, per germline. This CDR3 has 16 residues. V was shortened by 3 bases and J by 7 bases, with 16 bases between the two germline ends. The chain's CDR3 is CASSHGERAVNSPLHF. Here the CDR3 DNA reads TGTGCCAGCAGCCATGGGGAACGGGCAGTGAATTCACCCCTCCACTTT.

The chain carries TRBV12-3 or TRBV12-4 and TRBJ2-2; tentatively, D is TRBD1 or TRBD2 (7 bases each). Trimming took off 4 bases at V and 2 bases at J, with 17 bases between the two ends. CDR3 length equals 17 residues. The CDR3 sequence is CASSSPGGQRNTGELFF. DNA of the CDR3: TGTGCCAGCAGTTCCCCGGGGGGACAGAGAAACACCGGGGAGCTGTTTTTT.

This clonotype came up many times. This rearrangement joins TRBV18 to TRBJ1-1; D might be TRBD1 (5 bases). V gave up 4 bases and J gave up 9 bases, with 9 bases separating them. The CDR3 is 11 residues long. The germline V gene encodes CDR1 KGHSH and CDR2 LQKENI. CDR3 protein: CASSRQTQAFF. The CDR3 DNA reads TGTGCCAGCTCACGACAGACCCAAGCTTTCTTT. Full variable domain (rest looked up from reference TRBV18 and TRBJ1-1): NAGVMQNPRHLVRRRGQEARLRCSPMKGHSHVYWYRQLPEEGLKFMVYLQKENIIDESGMPKERFSAEFPKEGPSILRIQQVVRGDSAAYFCASSRQTQAFFGQGTRLTVV.

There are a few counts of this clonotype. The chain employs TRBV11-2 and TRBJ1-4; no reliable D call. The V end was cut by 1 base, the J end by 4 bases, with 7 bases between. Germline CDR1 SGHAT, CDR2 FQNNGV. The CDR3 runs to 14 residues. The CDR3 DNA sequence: TGTGCCAGCAGCTTAGGACGGAGTAATGAAAAACTGTTTTTT. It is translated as CASSLGRSNEKLFF.

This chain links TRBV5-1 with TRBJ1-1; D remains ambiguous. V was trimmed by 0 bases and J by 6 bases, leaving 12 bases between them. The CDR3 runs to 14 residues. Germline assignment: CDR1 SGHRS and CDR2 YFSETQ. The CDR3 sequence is CASSLDTTWAEAFF. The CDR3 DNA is TGCGCCAGCAGCTTGGACACCACCTGGGCTGAAGCTTTCTTT.